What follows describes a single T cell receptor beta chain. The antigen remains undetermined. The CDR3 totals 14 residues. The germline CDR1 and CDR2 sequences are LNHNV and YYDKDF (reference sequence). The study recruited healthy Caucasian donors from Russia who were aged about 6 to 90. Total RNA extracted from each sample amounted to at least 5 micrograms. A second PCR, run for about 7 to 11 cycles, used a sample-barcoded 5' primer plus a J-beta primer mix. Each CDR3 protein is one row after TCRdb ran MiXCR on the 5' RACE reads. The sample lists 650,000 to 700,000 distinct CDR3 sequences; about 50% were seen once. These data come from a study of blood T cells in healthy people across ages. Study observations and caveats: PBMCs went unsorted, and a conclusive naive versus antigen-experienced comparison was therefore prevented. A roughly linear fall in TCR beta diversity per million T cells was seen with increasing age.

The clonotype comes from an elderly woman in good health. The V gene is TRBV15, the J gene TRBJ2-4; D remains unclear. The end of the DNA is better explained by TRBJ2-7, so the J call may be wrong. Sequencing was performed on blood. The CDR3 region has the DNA TGTGCCACCAGCGAATACCGGGCGCACTACGAGCAGTACTTC. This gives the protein CATSEYRAHYEQYF.